This TCR beta chain is drawn from a study of cytomegalovirus exposure and HLA in healthy donors. Points from the study as a whole: Presence/absence analyses took donor sequencing depth as roughly uniform.

The PCR was carried out with 60 Vbeta primers and 13 Jbeta primers. Generated by immunoSEQ multiplex PCR, the TCRdb table keeps only in-frame clones and is missing some. The sample has more than 80,000 clones, roughly 80% seen once. On this clone: Its target is unknown.

Looked up from germline, CDR1 is SNHLY and CDR2 is FYNNEI. The CDR3 has 12 residues. Trimming stripped 0 bases from V and 7 bases from J, with 6 bases between. The sequence derives from a girl aged 2 to 10 in good health and CMV-seropositive. V is TRBV2 and J is TRBJ1-1; no reliable D call. Input material: PBMCs. In DNA, the CDR3 is TGTGCCAGCAGTGAAGCCCAGGATGAAGCTTTCTTT. It encodes CASSEAQDEAFF.